This T cell receptor beta chain came from a study of T-cell reconstitution after alpha-beta-depleted transplantation in children. A TCRbeta library incorporating unique molecular identifiers was prepared. Each CDR3 protein gets one entry after TCRdb re-called the PCR reads with MiXCR. This table has roughly 570,000 distinct CDR3 sequences, about a quarter appearing once. Trimming took 5 bases from V and 0 from J; bases not matched to a gene: 8. The CDR3 length is 15 residues. The germline V gene has CDR1 SGHRS and CDR2 YFSETQ. Study-wide results and limits: About two months after transplant, alpha-beta T cells reportedly came from several hundred expanded graft clones.

This clonotype was detected only a few times. What it binds is not known. V is TRBV5-1 and J is TRBJ2-7, with 7 bases identical to TRBD1. Material: PBMCs, obtained before TCRalphabeta/CD19-depleted stem cell transplant. The clonotype comes from a boy in the first two years of life with Wiskott-Aldrich syndrome, due to receive a stem cell transplant. DNA of the CDR3: TGCGCCAGCAGATCAAACCGGGACAGCTCCTACGAGCAGTACTTC. Its translation is CASRSNRDSSYEQYF.